This entry lists 26 T cell receptor beta chains sequenced from one sample in a study of blood T cells in healthy people across ages. A second about 7 to 11 cycle PCR used barcoded and J-beta primers. MiXCR, run by TCRdb on the 5' RACE reads, gives a single entry per CDR3 protein. The sample has about 1.7 million distinct CDR3 sequences; roughly 28% are singletons. Sequenced material: blood. The receptor set was obtained from a woman in her 30s in good health.

In its sample, this clonotype was seen many times. The J gene is TRBJ2-5, the V gene TRBV11-2; D not resolved. Germline V gives CDR1 SGHAT, CDR2 FQNNGV. The ends were cut back, 2 bases at V and 5 bases at J, with 12 bases in the middle. This CDR3 spans 14 amino acids. CDR3 in amino acids: CASSLSGRRETQYF. CDR3 DNA: TGTGCCAGCAGCTTATCCGGGCGGCGGGAGACCCAGTACTTC.

The V call is TRBV6-2 or TRBV6-3, the J call TRBJ2-1; D unresolved. Trimming cost V 0 bases and J 4 bases, with 22 bases left between them. The CDR3 covers 19 residues. Germline V lookup: CDR1 MNHEY, CDR2 SVGEGT. CDR3 sequence: CASSYSRSESSFLYNEQFF. CDR3 nucleotide sequence: TGTGCCAGCAGTTACTCCCGGTCAGAGTCCTCCTTTCTTTACAATGAGCAGTTCTTC.

V is TRBV29-1 and J is TRBJ1-2; the D gene is possibly TRBD1 (5 bases). CDR3 size: 11 residues. CDR1 is SQVTM, CDR2 ANQGSEA, per germline. V was shortened by 4 bases and J by 10 bases, with 13 bases between the two germline ends. The CDR3 nucleotides read TGCAGCGTTGCCGGGGGTCGGGTCTACACCTTC. Protein: CSVAGGRVYTF.

As concerns this clonotype: A read error may explain this, as a much larger clone is one base away. The genes are TRBV28 and TRBJ2-5, with 8 bases identical to TRBD1. In germline, CDR1 is MDHEN, CDR2 SYDVKM. The CDR3 runs 14 residues. The CDR3 nucleotides are TGTGTCAGCAGTTTGTCCAGGGGGCGTGAGACCCAGTACTTC. The encoded protein is CVSSLSRGRETQYF. Supplemented by reference TRBV28 and TRBJ2-5, the full variable domain reads DVKVTQSSRYLVKRTGEKVFLECVQDMDHENMFWYRQDPGLGLRLIYFSYDVKMKEKGDIPEGYSVSREKKERFSLILESASTNQTSMYLCVSSLSRGRETQYFGPGTRLLVL.

This clonotype was seen repeatedly, ten times or more. The chain combines TRBV12-3 or TRBV12-4 with TRBJ2-5; TRBD2 might be the D (6 bases). The V gene lost 6 bases and the J gene lost 5 bases, with 19 bases spanning the gap. The CDR3 extends over 15 amino acids. In DNA form, the CDR3 reads TGTGCCAGCAGCCTCCGGGGGACCCAGAGGGAGACCCAGTACTTC. Its protein is CASSLRGTQRETQYF.

This chain joins TRBV4-3 and TRBJ2-3, with TRBD2 identical over 9 bases. Germline CDR1 reads LGHNA; CDR2 reads YSLEER. The V and J ends lost 5 bases and 4 bases, in that order; junction bases with no gene match: 10. The CDR3 runs to 16 residues. The CDR3 nucleotides are TGCGCCAGCAGCAACTCAGCGGGGGGTGGGTCAGATACGCAGTATTTT. Protein product: CASSNSAGGGSDTQYF.

The chain employs TRBV20-1 and TRBJ1-5; no clear D gene. This CDR3 has 14 residues. Germline V gene data show CDR1 as DFQATT and CDR2 as SNEGSKA (reference sequence). The CDR3 bases are TGCAGCGCAACGGACGGCTTCGATTATCAGCCCCAGCATTTT. This sequence encodes CSATDGFDYQPQHF.

The chain combines TRBV12-3 or TRBV12-4 with TRBJ2-7, with D possibly matching TRBD1 (6 bases). Trimming cost V 2 bases and J 3 bases, with 14 bases left between them. CDR3 length: 15 residues. Here the CDR3 reads CASSLLIGQNYEQYF. The CDR3 coding sequence is TGTGCCAGCAGTTTACTTATTGGACAGAACTACGAGCAGTACTTC.

This clonotype was recorded only once. It may be a read error: a sequence one base away is much more abundant. This chain joins TRBV28 and TRBJ2-5, with 8 nucleotides matching TRBD1. The CDR3 contains 14 residues. Trimming removed 5 bases from V and 11 bases from J; junction bases left unmatched: 13. Germline lookup yields CDR1 MDHEN and CDR2 SYDVKM. The chain's CDR3 is CASSTMTGADEQYF. DNA for the CDR3: TGTGCCAGCAGTACCATGACAGGGGCGGATGAGCAGTACTTC.

At least ten counts were recorded for this clonotype. The V gene is TRBV4-1, the J gene TRBJ2-7, with a tentative D call TRBD1 (7 bases). V shed 3 bases and J shed 4 bases, with 16 bases lying between them. The CDR3 runs 15 residues. Germline-derived CDR1 and CDR2 are MGHRA and YSYEKL. CDR3 in amino acids: CASSQTLTGRYEQYF. CDR3 sequence (DNA): TGCGCCAGCAGCCAGACCTTGACAGGGAGGTACGAGCAGTACTTC.

This clonotype was recorded at least ten times. J is TRBJ2-7 and V is TRBV7-9, with 14 positions matching TRBD2. The CDR3 has 17 residues. V trimming: 5 bases; J trimming: 3 bases; junction bases outside the gene matches: 9. Germline loops: CDR1 SEHNR, CDR2 FQNEAQ (reference sequence). In nucleotides, the CDR3 is TGTGCCAGCAGCCCCGGGACTAGCGGGGGAGATTTCTACGAGCAGTACTTC. It codes for CASSPGTSGGDFYEQYF.

The chain recombines TRBV20-1 with TRBJ2-3; 8 nucleotides match TRBD1. The CDR3 runs 14 residues. V shed 4 bases, J shed 3 bases, and the junction held 6 bases outside the gene matches. The germline CDR1 and CDR2 sequences are DFQATT and SNEGSKA (reference sequence). The CDR3 sequence is CSAIQGVGTDTQYF. The CDR3, as DNA: TGCAGTGCTATACAGGGGGTCGGTACAGATACGCAGTATTTT.

Worth noting for this clonotype: Its ends do not fully match the called genes, so a read error is possible. The chain couples TRBV12-3 or TRBV12-4 to TRBJ2-6; 8 bases agree with TRBD1. This CDR3 has 15 amino acids. The CDR3 here is CASSRTGSGAKVLTF. In DNA form, the CDR3 reads TGTGCCAGCAGCAGGACAGGGAGTGGGGCCAAGGTCCTGACTTTC.

A few counts support this clonotype. The chain recombines TRBV28 with TRBJ1-2, with unresolved D. The CDR3 extends over 14 amino acids. CDR1 and CDR2 (germline): MDHEN, SYDVKM. Deletions cut 5 bases from V and 5 bases from J, with 15 bases between. The CDR3, as DNA: TGTGCCAGCAGTATAGGACGGCTCCATTATGGCTACACCTTC. Translating it yields CASSIGRLHYGYTF.

The table lists this clonotype with many counts. The chain links TRBV29-1 to TRBJ2-3; D ambiguous. CDR1 SQVTM and CDR2 ANQGSEA come from the germline V gene. The CDR3 spans 12 residues. V was clipped by 8 bases and J by 6 bases, with 15 bases between them. As DNA, the CDR3 is TGCAGCTCCCGGACCCCTGGCGATACGCAGTATTTT. Residues: CSSRTPGDTQYF.

V is TRBV7-2 and J is TRBJ2-3; D is possibly TRBD1 or TRBD2 (6 bases each). Germline V CDR1 and CDR2: SGHTA, FQGNSA. CDR3 length: 15 residues. V lost 8 bases and J lost 2, with 17 bases in between. CDR3 sequence: CASGRQSGATDTQYF. CDR3 nucleotide sequence: TGTGCCAGCGGCCGGCAATCGGGGGCCACAGATACGCAGTATTTT.

The V call is TRBV7-9, the J call TRBJ2-5, with 7 nucleotides matching TRBD1. Trimming removed 6 bases from V and 2 bases from J; junction bases left unmatched: 9. Germline-derived CDR1 and CDR2 are SEHNR and FQNEAQ (reference sequence). The CDR3 is made up of 15 amino acids. The CDR3, as DNA: TGTGCCAGCAGACCCCCACAGGGGACGCAAGAGACCCAGTACTTC. It codes for CASRPPQGTQETQYF.

This clonotype was observed many times. The chain joins TRBV5-1 to TRBJ2-7; a weak D match, TRBD2 (5 bases). Germline CDR1 is SGHRS and CDR2 is YFSETQ. The ends were cut back, 5 bases at V and 2 bases at J, with 11 bases in the middle. This CDR3 is built from 13 residues. The CDR3: CASSGSETYEQYF. The CDR3 DNA is TGCGCCAGCAGTGGGAGCGAGACCTACGAGCAGTACTTC. Full variable domain (outside the CDR3, taken from reference TRBV5-1 and TRBJ2-7): KAGVTQTPRYLIKTRGQQVTLSCSPISGHRSVSWYQQTPGQGLQFLFEYFSETQRNKGNFPGRFSGRQFSNSRSEMNVSTLELGDSALYLCASSGSETYEQYFGPGTRLTVT.

J is TRBJ2-7 and V is TRBV11-2; possible D gene TRBD1, 6 bases. Trimming shortened V by 7 bases and J by 5 bases, and 15 bases separated the two germline ends. The CDR3 totals 13 residues. Per the germline V gene, CDR1 is SGHAT and CDR2 is FQNNGV. CDR3 protein: CASTQGSGDEQYF. CDR3 bases: TGTGCCAGCACTCAGGGGAGTGGCGACGAGCAGTACTTC.

The genes are TRBV20-1 and TRBJ2-7; 11 bases are shared with TRBD2. The ends lost 6 bases at V and 5 bases at J; junction bases unmatched: 18. The germline V gene has CDR1 DFQATT and CDR2 SNEGSKA (reference sequence). The CDR3 is made up of 17 amino acids. The CDR3, as DNA: TGCAGTGCGAACGCGGTCGATCTTAGCGGGAGGGCCCACGAGCAGTACTTC. Encoded protein: CSANAVDLSGRAHEQYF.

The chain links TRBV5-1 to TRBJ2-5; perhaps TRBD1 as D (5 bases). V gave up 4 bases and J gave up 5 bases, with 15 bases separating them. Germline CDR1 is SGHRS and CDR2 is YFSETQ. The CDR3 consists of 14 residues. CDR3 protein: CASSPSTARETQYF. CDR3 nucleotide sequence: TGCGCCAGCAGCCCCTCGACAGCCAGGGAGACCCAGTACTTC.

This clonotype was found many times. This chain joins TRBV7-2 and TRBJ1-6; D is perhaps TRBD1 (5 bases). CDR1 SGHTA and CDR2 FQGNSA come from the germline V gene. The CDR3 is made up of 14 amino acids. Trimming removed 5 bases from V and 5 bases from J, with 10 bases in between. CDR3 residues: CASSLGADNSPLHF. In nucleotides, the CDR3 is TGTGCCAGCAGCCTAGGGGCTGATAATTCACCCCTCCACTTT.

There are a few counts of this clonotype. This rearrangement joins TRBV29-1 to TRBJ2-1; D gene ambiguous. Per germline, CDR1 SQVTM and CDR2 ANQGSEA. With 4 bases removed from V and 0 bases from J, the gap between germline ends came to 16 bases. This CDR3 spans 16 amino acids. The CDR3 reads CSVVFRVESSYNEQFF. For the CDR3, the DNA is TGCAGCGTTGTTTTCCGGGTTGAAAGCTCCTACAATGAGCAGTTCTTC.

There are a few counts of this clonotype. The V gene is TRBV4-2, the J gene TRBJ2-1; a possible D gene is TRBD2 (5 bases). The V gene lost 1 base and the J gene lost 6 bases, with 25 bases spanning the gap. The CDR3 extends over 19 amino acids. Germline V gene sequence: CDR1 LGHNA, CDR2 YNFKEQ. The CDR3 sequence: CASSQGSGVGMMLRNEQFF. For the CDR3, the DNA is TGTGCCAGCAGCCAAGGATCCGGGGTCGGGATGATGTTACGCAATGAGCAGTTCTTC.

This clonotype has a count of ten or more. The chain joins TRBV6-2 or TRBV6-3 to TRBJ1-5; unclear D gene. The germline gives CDR1 MNHEY, CDR2 SVGEGT. CDR3 length: 16 amino acids. V shed 5 bases and J shed 5 bases, with 19 bases lying between them. CDR3 sequence: CASSTDDGYTYQPQHF. The DNA of the CDR3 is TGTGCCAGCAGTACCGACGACGGATATACTTATCAGCCCCAGCATTTT.

The chain recombines TRBV5-4 with TRBJ2-1, with 7 bases matching TRBD1. The CDR3 extends over 15 amino acids. V was clipped by 1 base and J by 5 bases; unmatched bases: 6. The germline gives CDR1 SGHNT, CDR2 YYREEE (reference sequence). CDR3 coding DNA: TGTGCCAGCAGCTTGAAGGGGGCCCTAGACAATGAGCAGTTCTTC. This sequence encodes CASSLKGALDNEQFF.